These 17 T cell receptor beta chains originate from one sample sequenced in a study of T cells in Graves' hyperthyroidism and ophthalmopathy. There were TCR beta CDR3 regions amplified from RNA transcripts. The study used the HTBI primer set for a first-round RT-PCR of the TCR CDR3. TCRdb processed the multiplex PCR reads anew with MiXCR; each CDR3 protein has one entry. The sample records around 600,000 distinct CDR3 sequences, roughly 14% being singletons. Sequenced sample: blood. These receptors originate from a woman aged 25 to 39 with Graves' hyperthyroidism.

Turning to this clonotype: Given a much more abundant clone one base away, this may be a read error. The chain joins TRBV7-2 to TRBJ2-5; possibly TRBD1 or TRBD2 for D (5 bases each). The CDR3 is 13 residues long. Germline V gene data show CDR1 as SGHTA and CDR2 as FQGNSA. CDR3: CVSSSRWGETQYF. The CDR3 DNA reads as TGTGTCAGCAGCTCCCGCTGGGGGGAGACCCAGTACTTC.

This chain links TRBV20-1 with TRBJ2-3, with 10 bases that match TRBD2. This CDR3 contains 17 residues. The V segment lost 0 bases and the J segment 6 bases; nucleotides outside the gene matches: 12. Germline V gives CDR1 DFQATT, CDR2 SNEGSKA (reference sequence). The CDR3, as DNA: TGCAGTGCTAGAGATCTCGGAGGAGCGGGAGGGTCGGATACGCAGTATTTT. It codes for CSARDLGGAGGSDTQYF.

The chain recombines TRBV20-1 with TRBJ1-5; TRBD1 might be the D (5 bases). V lost 0 bases and J 5 bases, leaving 14 bases between the germline ends. The CDR3 loop spans 15 amino acids. From germline, CDR1 is DFQATT and CDR2 SNEGSKA (reference sequence). CDR3 nucleotides: TGCAGTGCTAGAGATTCTCAGGGAGGAGATCAGCCCCAGCATTTT. It yields the protein CSARDSQGGDQPQHF.

The J gene is TRBJ2-2, the V gene TRBV5-1; no reliable D call. The ends were cut back, 1 base at V and 4 bases at J, with 8 bases in the middle. The CDR3 extends over 14 amino acids. Germline loops: CDR1 SGHRS, CDR2 YFSETQ. CDR3: CASSLQASTGELFF. The CDR3 DNA reads TGCGCCAGCAGCTTGCAGGCGTCCACCGGGGAGCTGTTTTTT.

The chain has TRBV19 and TRBJ2-7; no clear D gene. V lost 3 bases, J lost 5 bases, and 11 bases lay in between. Germline loops: CDR1 LNHDA, CDR2 SQIVND (reference sequence). The CDR3 length is 13 residues. CDR3: CASSMGSFDEQYF. The CDR3 DNA reads as TGTGCCAGTAGTATGGGCAGTTTCGACGAGCAGTACTTC.

This clonotype showed up many times. This chain uses TRBV12-3 or TRBV12-4 with TRBJ2-1; D perhaps matches TRBD2 (5 bases). The CDR3 loop spans 15 amino acids. The V gene lost 2 bases and the J gene lost 6 bases, with 14 bases spanning the gap. DNA for the CDR3: TGTGCCAGCAGTTTAAGAGGGCTAGCTCTCAATGAGCAGTTCTTC. Translated, it gives CASSLRGLALNEQFF.

This clonotype has only a few counts. It is likely a read error, because the conserved phenylalanine at the end of the CDR3 is missing. The V gene is TRBV28, the J gene TRBJ2-7; TRBD2 might be the D (6 bases). The CDR3 runs to 14 residues. V was pared by 5 bases and J by 4 bases, with 15 bases between. Germline V lookup: CDR1 MDHEN, CDR2 SYDVKM. CDR3 in amino acids: CASSLGGSPYEQYL. In DNA form, the CDR3 reads TGTGCCAGCAGTCTAGGAGGGAGTCCGTACGAGCAGTACCTC.

The chain links TRBV24-1 to TRBJ2-1; D is perhaps TRBD1 (6 bases). Looked up from germline, CDR1 is KGHDR and CDR2 is SFDVKD. The CDR3 has 12 amino acids. The V gene lost 8 bases and the J gene lost 5 bases, with 9 bases spanning the gap. For the CDR3, the DNA is TGTGCCACCAATGCAGGGGACAATGAGCAGTTCTTC. Translated: CATNAGDNEQFF.

This clonotype was seen at least ten times. The V call is TRBV7-2, the J call TRBJ2-1; TRBD1 is a possible D gene (5 bases). This CDR3 has 12 residues. V gave up 6 bases and J gave up 7 bases, with 10 bases separating them. Germline V gives CDR1 SGHTA, CDR2 FQGNSA. The CDR3 reads CASRPDSNEQFF. The CDR3, as DNA: TGTGCCAGCAGACCAGACAGTAATGAGCAGTTCTTC.

This clonotype was detected many times. This chain joins TRBV6-5 and TRBJ2-1, with D possibly TRBD1 on 6 matching bases. With 2 bases removed from V and 2 bases from J, the gap between germline ends came to 10 bases. This CDR3 has 15 residues. CDR1 is MNHEY and CDR2 is SVGAGI in the germline V gene. This chain's CDR3 is CASSYDRLTYNEQFF. CDR3 in DNA: TGTGCCAGCAGTTACGACAGGTTAACCTACAATGAGCAGTTCTTC.

The V gene is TRBV12-3 or TRBV12-4, the J gene TRBJ2-1; D might be TRBD2 (5 bases). The V end was cut by 7 bases, the J end by 6 bases, with 19 bases between. CDR3 length equals 15 residues. CDR3 sequence reads: CASTSDLALLNEQFF. In DNA form, the CDR3 reads TGTGCCAGCACCTCCGATCTAGCCCTACTCAATGAGCAGTTCTTC.

Notes on this clonotype: This may be a read error: a much more frequent sequence differs by one nucleotide. The rearrangement uses TRBV27 and TRBJ2-1; a weak D match, TRBD1 (5 bases). The CDR3 sequence is 13 residues long. Germline V lookup: CDR1 MNHEY, CDR2 SMNVEV (reference sequence). The DNA of the CDR3 is TGTGCCAGCAGTTCCCCAGTGGACAATGAGCGGTTCTTC. Translation gives CASSSPVDNERFF.

This clonotype was seen only a few times. V usage is TRBV29-1 and J usage is TRBJ2-3, with 12 bases fitting TRBD2. The V gene end was trimmed by 2 bases and the J gene end by 1 base; junction bases not matched to a gene: 7. The length of the CDR3 is 17 residues. Germline lookup yields CDR1 SQVTM and CDR2 ANQGSEA. The CDR3 region has the DNA TGCAGCGTTGAAACATGGACTAGCGGGAAAGGCACAGATACGCAGTATTTT. Its protein is CSVETWTSGKGTDTQYF.

V is TRBV5-6 and J is TRBJ2-7; D gene ambiguous. CDR3 size: 12 residues. V was pared by 4 bases and J by 1 base, with 6 bases between. Germline CDR1 and CDR2: SGHDT and YYEEEE. The CDR3, as DNA: TGTGCCAGCAGCCGATGGTCCTACGAGCAGTACTTC. Residues: CASSRWSYEQYF.

The V gene is TRBV6-1, the J gene TRBJ1-3, with D possibly TRBD1 on 5 matching bases. The CDR3 loop spans 15 amino acids. Trimming took 6 bases from V and 3 from J, leaving 15 bases between them. CDR1 and CDR2 (germline): MNHNS, SASEGT. CDR3 amino acids: CASRDPGTRGNTIYF. CDR3 nucleotides: TGTGCCAGCAGAGATCCAGGGACTCGTGGAAACACCATATATTTT.

The table lists this clonotype with many counts. The V call is TRBV27, the J call TRBJ1-1; the match to TRBD1 covers 7 bases. V was clipped by 4 bases and J by 3 bases; unmatched bases: 5. Germline CDR1 MNHEY, CDR2 SMNVEV (reference sequence). This CDR3 is 14 amino acids long. CDR3 DNA: TGTGCCAGCAGTTACAGGGGTCCGTACACTGAAGCTTTCTTT. Its translation: CASSYRGPYTEAFF.

This clonotype was counted ten times or more. This chain links TRBV7-8 with TRBJ2-1, with 8 bases lining up with TRBD1. With 5 bases clipped from V and 7 bases from J, the junction kept 16 bases outside the gene matches. This CDR3 has 17 amino acids. The germline CDR1 and CDR2 sequences are SGHVS and FQNEAQ. This CDR3 reads CASSQLLMDRVGNEQFF. In nucleotides, the CDR3 is TGTGCCAGCAGCCAACTCCTTATGGACAGGGTAGGGAATGAGCAGTTCTTC.